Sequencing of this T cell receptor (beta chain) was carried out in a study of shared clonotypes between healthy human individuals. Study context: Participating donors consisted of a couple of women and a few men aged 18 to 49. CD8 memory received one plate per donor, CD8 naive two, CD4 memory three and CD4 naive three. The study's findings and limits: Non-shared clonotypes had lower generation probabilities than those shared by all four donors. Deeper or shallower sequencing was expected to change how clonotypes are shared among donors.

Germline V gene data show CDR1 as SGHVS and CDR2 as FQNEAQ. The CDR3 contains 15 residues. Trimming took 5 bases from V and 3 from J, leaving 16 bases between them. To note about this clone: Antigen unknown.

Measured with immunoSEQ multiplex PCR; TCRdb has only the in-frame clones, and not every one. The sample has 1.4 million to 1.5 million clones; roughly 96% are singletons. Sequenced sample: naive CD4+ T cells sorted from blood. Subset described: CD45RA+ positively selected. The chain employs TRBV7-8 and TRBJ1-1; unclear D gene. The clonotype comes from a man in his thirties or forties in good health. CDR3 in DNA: TGTGCCAGCAGCCCCAGGCCGGGGATAGACACTGAAGCTTTCTTT. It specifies CASSPRPGIDTEAFF.